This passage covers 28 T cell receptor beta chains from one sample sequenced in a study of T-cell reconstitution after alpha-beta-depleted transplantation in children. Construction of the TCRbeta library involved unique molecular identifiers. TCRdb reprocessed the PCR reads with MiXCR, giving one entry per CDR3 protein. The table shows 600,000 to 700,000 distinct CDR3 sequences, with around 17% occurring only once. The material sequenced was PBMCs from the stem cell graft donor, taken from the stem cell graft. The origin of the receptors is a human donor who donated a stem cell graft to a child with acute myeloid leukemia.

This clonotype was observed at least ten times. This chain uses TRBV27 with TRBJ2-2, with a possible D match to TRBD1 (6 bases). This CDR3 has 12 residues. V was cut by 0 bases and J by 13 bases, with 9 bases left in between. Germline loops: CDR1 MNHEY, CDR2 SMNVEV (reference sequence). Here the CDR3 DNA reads TGTGCCAGCAGTTTATCGGGGGCCAGGCTGTTTTTT. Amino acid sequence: CASSLSGARLFF.

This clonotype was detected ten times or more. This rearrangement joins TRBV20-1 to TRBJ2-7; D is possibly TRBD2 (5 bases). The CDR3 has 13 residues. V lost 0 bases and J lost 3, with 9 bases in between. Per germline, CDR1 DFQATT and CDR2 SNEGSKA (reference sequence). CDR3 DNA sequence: TGCAGTGCTAGAGAAGACGCGGGCTACGAGCAGTACTTC. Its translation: CSAREDAGYEQYF.

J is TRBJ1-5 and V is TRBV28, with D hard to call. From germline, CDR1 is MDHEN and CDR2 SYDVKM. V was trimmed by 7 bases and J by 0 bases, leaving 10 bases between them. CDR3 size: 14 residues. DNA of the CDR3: TGTGCCAGCACGCTCCTATTTAGCAATCAGCCCCAGCATTTT. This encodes CASTLLFSNQPQHF.

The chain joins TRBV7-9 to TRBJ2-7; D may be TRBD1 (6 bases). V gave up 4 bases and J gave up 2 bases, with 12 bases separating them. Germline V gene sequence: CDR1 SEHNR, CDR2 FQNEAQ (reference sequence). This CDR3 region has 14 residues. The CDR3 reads CASSWRQDTYEQYF. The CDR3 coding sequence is TGTGCCAGCAGCTGGAGACAGGATACCTACGAGCAGTACTTC. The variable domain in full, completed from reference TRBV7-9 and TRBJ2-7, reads DTGVSQNPRHKITKRGQNVTFRCDPISEHNRLYWYRQTLGQGPEFLTYFQNEAQLEKSRLLSDRFSAERPKGSFSTLEIQRTEQGDSAMYLCASSWRQDTYEQYFGPGTRLTVT.

The CDR3 nucleotides read TGTGCAAGTCGCCTTTCGGGCGGGGGAGGTTTCCTGAGCTCCTACGAGCAGTACGTC. Translation: CASRLSGGGGFLSSYEQYV. The chain recombines TRBV12-2 with TRBJ2-7; the listed D gene, TRBD2, was not tested against the DNA. TRBV12-2 is recorded as a pseudogene. The CDR3 loop spans 19 amino acids.

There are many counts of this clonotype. CDR3 region: CSAGGSEQYF. The CDR3 DNA sequence: TGCAGCGCCGGTGGTAGCGAGCAGTACTTC. The chain couples TRBV29-1 to TRBJ2-7, with D uncertain. This CDR3 comprises 10 residues. V dropped 7 bases and J dropped 6 bases, with 10 bases sitting between them. Germline loops: CDR1 SQVTM, CDR2 ANQGSEA.

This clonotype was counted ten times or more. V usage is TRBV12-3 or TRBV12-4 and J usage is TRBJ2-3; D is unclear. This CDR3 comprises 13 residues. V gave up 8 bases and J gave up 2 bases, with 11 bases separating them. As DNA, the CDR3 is TGTGCCAGCTCTAGACGGGTCACAGATACGCAGTATTTT. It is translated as CASSRRVTDTQYF.

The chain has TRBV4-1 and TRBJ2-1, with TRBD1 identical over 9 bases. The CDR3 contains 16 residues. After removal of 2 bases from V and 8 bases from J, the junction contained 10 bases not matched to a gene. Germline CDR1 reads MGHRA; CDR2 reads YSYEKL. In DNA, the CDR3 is TGCGCCAGCAGCCAATCGCGGGACAGGGAGGTGGATGAGCAGTTCTTC. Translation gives CASSQSRDREVDEQFF.

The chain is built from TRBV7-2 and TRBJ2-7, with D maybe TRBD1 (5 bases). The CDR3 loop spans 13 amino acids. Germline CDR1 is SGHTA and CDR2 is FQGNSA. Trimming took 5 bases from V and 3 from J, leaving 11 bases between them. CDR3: CASSRSGNYEQYF. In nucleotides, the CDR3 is TGTGCCAGCAGCCGCTCAGGGAACTACGAGCAGTACTTC.

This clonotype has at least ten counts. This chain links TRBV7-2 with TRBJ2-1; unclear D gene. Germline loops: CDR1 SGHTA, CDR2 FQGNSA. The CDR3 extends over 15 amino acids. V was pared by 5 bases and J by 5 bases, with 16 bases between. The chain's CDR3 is CASSKLGRSNNEQFF. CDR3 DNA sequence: TGTGCCAGCAGCAAATTAGGTCGGAGCAACAATGAGCAGTTCTTC.

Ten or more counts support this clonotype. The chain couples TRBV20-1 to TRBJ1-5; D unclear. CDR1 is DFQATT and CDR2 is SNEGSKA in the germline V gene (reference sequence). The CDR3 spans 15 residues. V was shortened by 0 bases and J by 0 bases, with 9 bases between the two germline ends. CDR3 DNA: TGCAGTGCTAGAGATGTCGCGTATAGCAATCAGCCCCAGCATTTT. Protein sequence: CSARDVAYSNQPQHF.

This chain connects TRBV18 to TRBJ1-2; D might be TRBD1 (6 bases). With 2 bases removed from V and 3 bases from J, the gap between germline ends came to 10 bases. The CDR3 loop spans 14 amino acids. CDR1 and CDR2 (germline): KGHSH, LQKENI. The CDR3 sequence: CASSPYPGDYGYTF. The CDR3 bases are TGTGCCAGCTCACCATATCCAGGGGACTATGGCTACACCTTC.

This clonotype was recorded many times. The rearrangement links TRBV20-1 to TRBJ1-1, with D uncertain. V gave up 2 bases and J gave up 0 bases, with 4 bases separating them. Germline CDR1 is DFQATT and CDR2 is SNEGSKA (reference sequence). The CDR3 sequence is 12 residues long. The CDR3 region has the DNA TGCAGTGCTAGACAGATGAACACTGAAGCTTTCTTT. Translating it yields CSARQMNTEAFF.

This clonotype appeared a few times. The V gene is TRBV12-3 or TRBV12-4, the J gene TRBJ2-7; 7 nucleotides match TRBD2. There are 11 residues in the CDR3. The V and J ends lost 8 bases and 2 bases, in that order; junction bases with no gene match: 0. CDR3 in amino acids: CASGGAYEQYF. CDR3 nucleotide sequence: TGTGCCAGCGGGGGGGCCTACGAGCAGTACTTC.

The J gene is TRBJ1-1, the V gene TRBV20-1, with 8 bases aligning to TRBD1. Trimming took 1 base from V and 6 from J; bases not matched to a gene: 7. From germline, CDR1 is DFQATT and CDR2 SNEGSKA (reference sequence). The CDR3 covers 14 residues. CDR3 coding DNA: TGCAGTGCTAGAGTTAACAGGGGGGTGGCTGAAGCTTTCTTT. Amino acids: CSARVNRGVAEAFF.

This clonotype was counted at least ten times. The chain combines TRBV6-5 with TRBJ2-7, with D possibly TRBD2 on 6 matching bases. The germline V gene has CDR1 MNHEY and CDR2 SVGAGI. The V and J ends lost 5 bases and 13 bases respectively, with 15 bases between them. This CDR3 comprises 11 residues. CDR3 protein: CASSDGTLRYF. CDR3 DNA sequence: TGTGCCAGCAGTGACGGGACTCTTCGTTACTTC.

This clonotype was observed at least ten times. CDR3 loop: CASSFYRDGIEQYF. DNA for the CDR3: TGTGCCAGCAGCTTCTACCGGGACGGGATAGAGCAGTACTTC. The J gene is TRBJ2-7, the V gene TRBV5-6; D tentatively reads TRBD1 or TRBD2 (5 bases each). The CDR3 contains 14 residues. V gave up 2 bases and J gave up 7 bases, with 16 bases separating them. CDR1 is SGHDT and CDR2 is YYEEEE in the germline V gene. Full variable domain (outside the CDR3, taken from reference TRBV5-6 and TRBJ2-7): DAGVTQSPTHLIKTRGQQVTLRCSPKSGHDTVSWYQQALGQGPQFIFQYYEEEERQRGNFPDRFSGHQFPNYSSELNVNALLLGDSALYLCASSFYRDGIEQYFGPGTRLTVT.

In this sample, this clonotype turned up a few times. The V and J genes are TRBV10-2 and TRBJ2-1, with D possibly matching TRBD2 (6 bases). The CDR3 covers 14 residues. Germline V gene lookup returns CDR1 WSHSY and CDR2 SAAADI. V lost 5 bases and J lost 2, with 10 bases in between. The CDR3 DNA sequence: TGCGCCAGCAGTACCGGGACTGCCTACAATGAGCAGTTCTTC. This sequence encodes CASSTGTAYNEQFF.

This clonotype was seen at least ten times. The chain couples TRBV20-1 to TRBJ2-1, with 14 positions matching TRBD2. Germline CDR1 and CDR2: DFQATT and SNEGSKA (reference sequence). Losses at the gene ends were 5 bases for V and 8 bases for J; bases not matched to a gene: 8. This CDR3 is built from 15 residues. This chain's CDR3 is CSAPHRTSGGHEQFF. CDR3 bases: TGCAGTGCTCCCCACCGGACTAGCGGGGGGCATGAGCAGTTCTTC.

The CDR3 coding sequence is TGCAGCGTGCTCTCTTGGACAGGAAAAGAGACCCAGTACTTC. Translating it yields CSVLSWTGKETQYF. The chain uses TRBV29-1 and TRBJ2-5; 7 nucleotides agree with TRBD1. V was pared by 6 bases and J by 3 bases, with 10 bases of the junction left unmatched. The CDR3 contains 14 residues. Germline V CDR1 and CDR2: SQVTM, ANQGSEA.

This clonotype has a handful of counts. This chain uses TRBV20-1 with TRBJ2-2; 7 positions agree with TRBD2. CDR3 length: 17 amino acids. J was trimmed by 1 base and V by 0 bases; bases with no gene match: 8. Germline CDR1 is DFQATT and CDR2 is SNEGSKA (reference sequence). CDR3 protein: CSARETLWGGNTGELFF. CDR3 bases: TGCAGTGCTAGAGAGACCCTCTGGGGGGGGAACACCGGGGAGCTGTTTTTT.

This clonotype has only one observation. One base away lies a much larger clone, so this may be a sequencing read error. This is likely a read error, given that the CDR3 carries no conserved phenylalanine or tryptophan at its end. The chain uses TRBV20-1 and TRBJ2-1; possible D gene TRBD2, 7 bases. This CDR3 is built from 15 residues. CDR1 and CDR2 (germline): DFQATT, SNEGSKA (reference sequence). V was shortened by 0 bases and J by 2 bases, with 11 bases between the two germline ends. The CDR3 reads CSARDRGATYNEQFS. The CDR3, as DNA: TGCAGTGCTAGAGATCGGGGGGCAACCTACAATGAGCAGTTCTCC.

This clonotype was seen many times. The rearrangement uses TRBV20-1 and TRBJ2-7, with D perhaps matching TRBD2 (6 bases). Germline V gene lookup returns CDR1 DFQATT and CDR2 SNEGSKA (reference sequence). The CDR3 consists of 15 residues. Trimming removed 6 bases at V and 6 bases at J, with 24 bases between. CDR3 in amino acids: CSARYPGRESSEQYF. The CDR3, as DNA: TGCAGTGCGAGATATCCGGGACGGGAGAGCTCCGAGCAGTACTTC.

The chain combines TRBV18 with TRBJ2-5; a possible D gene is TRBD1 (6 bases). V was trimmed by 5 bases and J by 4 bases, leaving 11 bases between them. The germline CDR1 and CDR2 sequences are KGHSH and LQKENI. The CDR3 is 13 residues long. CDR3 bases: TGTGCCAGCTCAGCAGGGGCCGGAGAGACCCAGTACTTC. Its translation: CASSAGAGETQYF.

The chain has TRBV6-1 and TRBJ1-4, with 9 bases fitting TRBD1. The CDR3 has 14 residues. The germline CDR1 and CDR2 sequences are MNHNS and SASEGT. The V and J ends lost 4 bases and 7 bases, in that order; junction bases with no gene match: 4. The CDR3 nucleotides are TGTGCCAGCAGTGGCTGGACAGGGGCTGAAAAACTGTTTTTT. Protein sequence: CASSGWTGAEKLFF.

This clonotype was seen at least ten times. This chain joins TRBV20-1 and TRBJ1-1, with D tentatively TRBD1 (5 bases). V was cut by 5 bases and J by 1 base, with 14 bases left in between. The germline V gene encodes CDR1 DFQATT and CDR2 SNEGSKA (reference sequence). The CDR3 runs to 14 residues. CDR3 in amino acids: CSASRDPGNTEAFF. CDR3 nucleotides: TGCAGTGCTTCTCGGGACCCTGGGAACACTGAAGCTTTCTTT.

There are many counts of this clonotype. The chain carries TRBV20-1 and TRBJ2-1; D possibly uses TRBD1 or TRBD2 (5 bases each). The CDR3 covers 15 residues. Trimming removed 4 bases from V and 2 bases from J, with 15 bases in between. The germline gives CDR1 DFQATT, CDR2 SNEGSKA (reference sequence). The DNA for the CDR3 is TGCAGTGCTAACTCCCGGGGCCAGACCTACAATGAGCAGTTCTTC. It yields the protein CSANSRGQTYNEQFF.

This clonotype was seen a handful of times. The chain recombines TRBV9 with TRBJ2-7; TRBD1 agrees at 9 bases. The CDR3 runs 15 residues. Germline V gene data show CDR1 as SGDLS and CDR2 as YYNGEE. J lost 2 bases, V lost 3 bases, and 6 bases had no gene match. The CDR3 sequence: CASSAGTGIAYEQYF. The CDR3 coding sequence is TGTGCCAGCAGCGCCGGGACAGGGATCGCCTACGAGCAGTACTTC.